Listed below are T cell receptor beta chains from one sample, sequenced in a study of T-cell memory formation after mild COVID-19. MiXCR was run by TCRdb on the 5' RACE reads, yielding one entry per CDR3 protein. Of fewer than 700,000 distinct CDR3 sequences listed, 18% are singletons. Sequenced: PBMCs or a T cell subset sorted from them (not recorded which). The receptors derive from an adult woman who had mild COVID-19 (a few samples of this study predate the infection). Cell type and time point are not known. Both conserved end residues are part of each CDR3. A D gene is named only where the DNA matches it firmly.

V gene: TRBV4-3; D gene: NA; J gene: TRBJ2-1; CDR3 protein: CASSQEGTPGYNEQFF
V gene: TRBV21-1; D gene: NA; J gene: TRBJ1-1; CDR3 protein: CASSKTGGVGLNTEAFF
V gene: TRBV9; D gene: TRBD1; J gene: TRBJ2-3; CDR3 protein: CASSVEAPGQGFTDTQYF
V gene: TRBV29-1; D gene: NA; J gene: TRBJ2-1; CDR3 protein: CSTTVRSSREQFF
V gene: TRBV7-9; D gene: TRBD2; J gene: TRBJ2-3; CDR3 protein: CASSLATSGLTDTQYF
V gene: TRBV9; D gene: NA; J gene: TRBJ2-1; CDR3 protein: CASSPGTDNEQFF
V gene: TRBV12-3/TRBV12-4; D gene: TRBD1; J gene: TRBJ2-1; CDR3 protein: CASSTRDRDYNEQFF
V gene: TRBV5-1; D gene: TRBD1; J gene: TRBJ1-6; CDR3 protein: CASSLTGTDLSPLHF
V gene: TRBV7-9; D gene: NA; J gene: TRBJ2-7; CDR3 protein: CASSPGGESSYEQYF
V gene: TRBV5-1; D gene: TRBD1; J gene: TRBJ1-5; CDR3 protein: CASSMGQDQPQHF
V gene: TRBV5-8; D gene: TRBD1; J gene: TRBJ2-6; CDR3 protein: CASSLGGQGHSGANVLTF
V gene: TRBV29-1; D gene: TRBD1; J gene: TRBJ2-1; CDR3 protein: CSELRTGDNEQFF
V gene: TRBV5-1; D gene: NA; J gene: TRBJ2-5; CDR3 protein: CASSWGPDQETQYF
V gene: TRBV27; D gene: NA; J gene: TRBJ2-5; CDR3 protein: CASRIGETQYF
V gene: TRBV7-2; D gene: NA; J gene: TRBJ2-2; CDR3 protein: CASSFLTGELFF
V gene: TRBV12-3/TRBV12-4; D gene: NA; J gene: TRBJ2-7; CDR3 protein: CASSHQGSPYEQYF
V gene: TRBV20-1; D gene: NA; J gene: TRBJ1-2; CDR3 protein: CSARGTAYGYTF
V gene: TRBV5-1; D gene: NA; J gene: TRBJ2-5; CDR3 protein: CASSWGDRHQETQYF
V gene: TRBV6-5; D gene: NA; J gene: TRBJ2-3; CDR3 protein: CASSYGDTDTQYF
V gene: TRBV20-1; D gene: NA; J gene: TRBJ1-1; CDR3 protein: CSARDLEGVNTEAFF
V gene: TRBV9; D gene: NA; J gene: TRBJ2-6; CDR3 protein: CASSPRRDSGANVLTF
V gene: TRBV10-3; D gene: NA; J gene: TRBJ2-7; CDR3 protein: CAINAQGLAYEQYF
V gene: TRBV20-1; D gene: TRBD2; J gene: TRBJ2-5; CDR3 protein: CSASRREGRETQYF
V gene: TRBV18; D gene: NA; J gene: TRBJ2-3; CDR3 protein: CASSPGLPPDTQYF
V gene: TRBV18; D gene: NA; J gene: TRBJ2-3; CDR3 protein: CASSPGSTDTQYF
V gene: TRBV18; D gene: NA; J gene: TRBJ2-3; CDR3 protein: CASSTYTDTQYF
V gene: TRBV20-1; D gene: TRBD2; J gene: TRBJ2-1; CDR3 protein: CSASPSGLYNEQFF
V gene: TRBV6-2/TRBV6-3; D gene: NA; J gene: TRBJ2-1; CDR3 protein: CASSYRIYSYNEQFF
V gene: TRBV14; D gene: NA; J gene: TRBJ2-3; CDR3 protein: CASSPYTGVLTDTQYF
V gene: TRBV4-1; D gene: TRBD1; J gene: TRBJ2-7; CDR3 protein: CASSHTGGPSSYEQYF
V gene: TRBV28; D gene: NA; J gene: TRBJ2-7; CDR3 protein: CASIKGRRSYEQYF
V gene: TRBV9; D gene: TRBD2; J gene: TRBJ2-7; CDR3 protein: CASSVGLAGEYEQYF
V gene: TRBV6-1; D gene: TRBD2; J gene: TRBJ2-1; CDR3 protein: CASTLSGSRYNEQFF
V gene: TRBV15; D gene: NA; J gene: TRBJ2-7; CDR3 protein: CATSRGAGLLSYEQYF
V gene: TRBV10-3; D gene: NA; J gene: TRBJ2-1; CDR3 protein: CAITGAGIDNEQFF
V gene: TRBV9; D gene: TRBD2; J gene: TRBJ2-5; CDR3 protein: CASSPGLAGKTQYF
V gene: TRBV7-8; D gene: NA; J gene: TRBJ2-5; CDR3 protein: CASSLEYSLETQYF
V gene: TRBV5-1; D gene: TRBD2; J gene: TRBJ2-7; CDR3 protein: CASSSMGTSGYEQYF
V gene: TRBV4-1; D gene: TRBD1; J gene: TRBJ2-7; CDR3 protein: CASSQWTGPYEQYF
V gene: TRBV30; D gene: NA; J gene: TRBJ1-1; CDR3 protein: CAWSVAQNTEAFF
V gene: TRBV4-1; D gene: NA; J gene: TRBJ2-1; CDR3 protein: CASSQATYNEQFF
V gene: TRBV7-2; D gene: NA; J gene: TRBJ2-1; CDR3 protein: CASSLRREIENEQFF
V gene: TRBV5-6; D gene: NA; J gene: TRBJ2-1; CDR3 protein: CASSFISAYNEQFF
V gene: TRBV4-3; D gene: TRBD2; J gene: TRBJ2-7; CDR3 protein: CASSQDWLAGFYEQYF
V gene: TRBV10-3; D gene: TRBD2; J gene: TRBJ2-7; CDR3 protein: CAISESAGAGYEQYF
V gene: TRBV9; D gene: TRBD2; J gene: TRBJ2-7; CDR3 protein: CASSVAGGPYEQYF
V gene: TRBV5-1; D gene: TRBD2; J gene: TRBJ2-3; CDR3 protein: CASSLRTSGPSTDTQYF
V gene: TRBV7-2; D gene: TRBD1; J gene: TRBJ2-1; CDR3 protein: CASSPTAGQGNEQFF
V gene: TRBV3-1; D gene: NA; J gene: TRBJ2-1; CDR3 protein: CASSRRGGGHEQFF
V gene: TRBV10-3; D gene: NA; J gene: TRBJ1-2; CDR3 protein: CAISSIGTDYGYTF
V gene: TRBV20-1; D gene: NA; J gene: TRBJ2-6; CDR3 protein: CSATSGANVLTF
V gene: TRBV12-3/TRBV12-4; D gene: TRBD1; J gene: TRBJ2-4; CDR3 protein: CASSAWDRGRDIQYF
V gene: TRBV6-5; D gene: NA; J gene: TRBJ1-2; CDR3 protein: CASSSGVRAGCYTF
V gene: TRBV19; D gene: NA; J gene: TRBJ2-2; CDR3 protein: CASSHLSGELFF
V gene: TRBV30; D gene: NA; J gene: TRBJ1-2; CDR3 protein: CACTAGSPAYGYTF
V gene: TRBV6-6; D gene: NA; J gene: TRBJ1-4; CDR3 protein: CASEQGATNEKLFF
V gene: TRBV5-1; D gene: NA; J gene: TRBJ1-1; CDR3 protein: CASSDGARGAFF
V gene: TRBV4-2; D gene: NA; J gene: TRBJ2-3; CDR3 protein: CASSQERGFVGDTQYF
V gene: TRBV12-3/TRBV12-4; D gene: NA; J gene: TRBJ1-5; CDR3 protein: CASSFSGNSNQPQHF